The 8 T cell receptor beta chains presented below share a single source sample, sequenced in a study of blood T cell repertoires in COVID-19 (dated by TCRdb to 2018 to 2021). Library preparation employed the immunoSEQ multiplex PCR assay. Not all clones reach the TCRdb copy of this immuneACCESS table, which keeps in-frame sequences only. Checked studies attribute under half of the gap to unresolved V genes and leave the rest unexplained. This sample lists about 94,000 clones; around 74% were detected once. The ten biggest clones cover roughly 4% of the sample. Sequenced sample: peripheral blood. The source is a man between 65 and 79 years old with COVID-19, enrolled during active disease.

This chain connects TRBV28 to TRBJ2-7; 8 bases match TRBD1. The CDR3 length is 14 residues. Trimming took 7 bases from V and 5 from J; bases not matched to a gene: 10. Germline CDR1 is MDHEN and CDR2 is SYDVKM. CDR3 in DNA: TGTGCCAGCACCTTAACAGGGGGTCTCGACGAGCAGTACTTC. It is translated as CASTLTGGLDEQYF.

The chain combines TRBV5-1 with TRBJ2-5; D is uncertain. The CDR3 is made up of 14 amino acids. V gave up 1 base and J gave up 0 bases, with 7 bases separating them. Per the germline V gene, CDR1 is SGHRS and CDR2 is YFSETQ. CDR3 amino acids: CASSLFIDQETQYF. CDR3 DNA sequence: TGCGCCAGCAGCTTGTTTATAGACCAAGAGACCCAGTACTTC.

The chain is built from TRBV28 and TRBJ2-7; TRBD1 aligns across 7 bases. Germline V CDR1 and CDR2: MDHEN, SYDVKM. After removal of 6 bases from V and 3 bases from J, the junction contained 5 bases not matched to a gene. The CDR3 covers 13 residues. The CDR3 reads CASRGGSLYEQYF. CDR3 bases: TGTGCCAGCAGAGGGGGCAGCCTCTACGAGCAGTACTTC.

The rearrangement links TRBV3-1 (or the pseudogene TRBV3-2) to TRBJ1-1; a weak D match, TRBD1 (5 bases). Germline V gene data show CDR1 as LGHDT and CDR2 as YNNKEL (reference sequence). Between the trimmed V and J ends, which lost 4 bases and 3 bases, there was a span of 15 bases. The CDR3 has 15 residues. The CDR3 is CASSPQGRAYTEAFF. The DNA for the CDR3 is TGTGCCAGCAGCCCCCAGGGCAGGGCATACACTGAAGCTTTCTTT.

This chain joins TRBV7-2 and TRBJ2-5; TRBD2 is a possible D gene (6 bases). The CDR3 covers 14 residues. V lost 3 bases, J lost 3 bases, and 11 bases lay in between. Germline loops: CDR1 SGHTA, CDR2 FQGNSA. This CDR3 is CASSFRGSEETQYF. CDR3 in DNA: TGTGCCAGCAGCTTCCGGGGGTCGGAAGAGACCCAGTACTTC.

V and J are TRBV4-1 and TRBJ2-6; 7 bases agree with TRBD2. The CDR3 has 17 residues. Germline V gene data show CDR1 as MGHRA and CDR2 as YSYEKL. The junction had 7 bases not matched to a gene; V was cut back by 1 base and J by 4 bases. Here the CDR3 reads CASSQAWGGTGANVLTF. Written as DNA, the CDR3 is TGCGCCAGCAGCCAAGCATGGGGAGGGACCGGGGCCAACGTCCTGACTTTC.

This clone was counted only a few times. This chain connects TRBV19 to TRBJ1-1; no definite D call. CDR1 and CDR2 from the germline V gene are LNHDA and SQIVND (reference sequence). Trimming removed 5 bases at V and 2 bases at J, with 9 bases between. There are 13 residues in the CDR3. The CDR3 sequence is CASSSQVNTEAFF. CDR3 coding DNA: TGTGCCAGTAGTTCTCAGGTCAACACTGAAGCTTTCTTT.

The CDR3 nucleotides read TGTGCCAGCTCACCAAGGTCAGGCTTGAGCACAGATACGCAGTATTTT. It yields the protein CASSPRSGLSTDTQYF. V gene TRBV18 combines with J gene TRBJ2-3; D remains ambiguous. Germline V gene sequence: CDR1 KGHSH, CDR2 LQKENI. The ends were cut back, 2 bases at V and 0 bases at J, with 12 bases in the middle. This CDR3 spans 16 amino acids.